These 9 T cell receptor beta chains came from one sample sequenced in a study of human T cells and chemical hapten exposure. From the RACE reads, TCRdb called clonotypes with MiXCR, one entry per CDR3 protein. The table lists approximately 400,000 distinct CDR3 sequences, 4% to 6% of them singletons. Time point indicated: pre-sensitization, week 0. Treatment given: therapeutic diphenylcyclopropenone sensitization with weekly scalp DPC. This sample comprised whole blood, obtained in connection with sensitization to the hapten diphenylcyclopropenone (DPC). The receptors originated from a woman between 50 and 59 years old with alopecia areata. Some clones in this sample may be carry-over from other donors' samples.

This clonotype showed up just a few times. V is TRBV11-2 and J is TRBJ2-7, with unresolved D. Trimming took off 4 bases at V and 6 bases at J, with 16 bases between the two ends. This CDR3 comprises 14 residues. Germline CDR1 SGHAT, CDR2 FQNNGV. The CDR3 region has the DNA TGTGCCAGCAGCTCAGGAGTGGCACTGAGCGAGCAGTACTTC. This sequence encodes CASSSGVALSEQYF.

The table lists this clonotype with many counts. This chain joins TRBV6-5 and TRBJ1-1; D gene uncertain. Germline values: CDR1 MNHEY, CDR2 SVGAGI. V was clipped by 0 bases and J by 1 base, with 3 bases between them. The CDR3 runs to 13 residues. The CDR3 DNA reads TGTGCCAGCAGTTACTCGTGGAACACTGAAGCTTTCTTT. Amino acid sequence: CASSYSWNTEAFF.

This clonotype was recorded at least ten times. One end of the junction varies from germline; a read error may be responsible. V usage is TRBV7-8 and J usage is TRBJ2-7; no reliable D call. The V gene's germline CDR1 is SGHVS and CDR2 FQNEAQ. The CDR3 sequence is 11 residues long. CDR3 amino acids: CASSFSDEQYF. The CDR3 DNA follows: TGTGCCAGCAGCTTCTCCGACGAGCAGTACTTC.

This clonotype came up many times. This chain joins TRBV4-1 and TRBJ2-7; D might be TRBD1 (6 bases). V gave up 1 base and J gave up 4 bases, with 8 bases separating them. The CDR3 has 13 amino acids. Germline CDR1 reads MGHRA; CDR2 reads YSYEKL. The CDR3 spells CASSQGGPYEQYF. For the CDR3, the DNA is TGCGCCAGCAGCCAAGGGGGGCCGTACGAGCAGTACTTC.

This clonotype appeared a few times. The rearrangement uses TRBV2 and TRBJ2-4, with a possible D match to TRBD1 (5 bases). The CDR3 consists of 13 residues. V was shortened by 7 bases and J by 3 bases, with 10 bases between the two germline ends. Per germline, CDR1 SNHLY and CDR2 FYNNEI. Here the CDR3 DNA reads TGTGCCAGCATCGGAGACAGCAAAAACATTCAGTACTTC. This codes for CASIGDSKNIQYF. Together with reference TRBV2 and TRBJ2-4, the CDR3 gives the full variable domain: EPEVTQTPSHQVTQMGQEVILRCVPISNHLYFYWYRQILGQKVEFLVSFYNNEISEKSEIFDDQFSVERPDGSNFTLKIRSTKLEDSAMYFCASIGDSKNIQYFGAGTRLSVL.

As regards this clonotype: One end of the junction is discordant with germline, which a read error may explain. V usage is TRBV20-1 and J usage is TRBJ1-1, with a weak D call TRBD1 (5 bases). CDR1 and CDR2 (germline): DFQATT, SNEGSKA (reference sequence). CDR3 length: 14 residues. DNA for the CDR3: TGCAGTGCTCGAGAGGGGACCGGGGGTACTGAAGCTTTCTTT. The encoded protein is CSAREGTGGTEAFF.

This clonotype was recorded a few times. The chain is built from TRBV29-1 and TRBJ1-5; 10 positions agree with TRBD1. The CDR3 extends over 19 amino acids. Unmatched junction bases numbered 13, after V lost 1 base and J lost 1 base. Germline V gene lookup returns CDR1 SQVTM and CDR2 ANQGSEA. The CDR3 sequence is CSVEAPSDRTGGSNQPQHF. CDR3 sequence (DNA): TGCAGCGTTGAAGCACCATCCGACAGGACAGGGGGGAGCAATCAGCCCCAGCATTTT.

The V gene is TRBV5-6, the J gene TRBJ2-5; 8 nucleotides line up with TRBD2. This CDR3 has 16 amino acids. J lost 5 bases, V lost 0 bases, and 9 bases had no gene match. Looked up from germline, CDR1 is SGHDT and CDR2 is YYEEEE. CDR3 region: CASSLVRGRKSETQYF. The CDR3 region has the DNA TGTGCCAGCAGCTTGGTTCGCGGGAGGAAATCGGAGACCCAGTACTTC.

This clonotype was observed at least ten times. The chain uses TRBV9 and TRBJ2-1; perhaps TRBD1 as D (5 bases). This CDR3 is 14 amino acids long. Trimming took 1 base from V and 5 from J, leaving 10 bases between them. Germline V gene lookup returns CDR1 SGDLS and CDR2 YYNGEE. CDR3 amino acids: CASSVRGHNNEQFF. The CDR3 DNA reads as TGTGCCAGCAGCGTAAGGGGTCACAACAATGAGCAGTTCTTC.